A selection of T cell receptor beta chains follows, all from one sample in a study of regulatory T cells in long-lasting Graves disease. TCRdb itself ran the multiplex PCR reads through MiXCR, one entry per CDR3 protein. The sample lists 510,000 or so distinct CDR3 sequences, 9.5% to 15% occurring once. The sample was also linked to a second study, of T cells in Graves' hyperthyroidism and ophthalmopathy.

The sequencing here drew on peripheral blood mononuclear cells (PBMCs), taken at new diagnosis, from a patient treated with antithyroid drugs. The origin of the receptors is a woman in her twenties or thirties with Graves disease. The CDR3 runs from the conserved cysteine through the conserved F or W.

V | CDR3
TRBV20-1 | CSAPPTGGTDTQYF
TRBV6-1 | CASRRDRDRQPQHF
TRBV19 | CASSKYFTGLGSYNEQFF
TRBV29-1 | CSVGSTALGAFF
TRBV20-1 | CSAGDRVTQYF
TRBV7-2 | CASSERQAAEAFF
TRBV19 | CATRERRRTDTQYF
TRBV7-9 | CASSPPNPTGDTGELFF
TRBV27 | CASTSLVSGRRVTGELFF
TRBV6-1 | CASSEWDGDSYYGYTF
TRBV11-3 | CASSAGTASYNEQFF
TRBV19 | CASSPWTGGDTGYTF
TRBV4-2 | CASSQGDRGGETQYF
TRBV15 | CATSRGPNTEAFF
TRBV20-1 | CSAQRAYSGNTIYF
TRBV6-1 | CASRDRVGTYNEQFF
TRBV6-5 | CASSYDVGHLYEQYF
TRBV4-3 | CASSQAGWVSPLHF
TRBV7-2 | CASRRTSGSYNEQFF
TRBV12-3/TRBV12-4 | CASSEIRGRGEAFF
TRBV28 | CASSLYDRSNTEAFF
TRBV20-1 | CSASLAGNTGELFF
TRBV27 | CASSHHKLTGGRNTEAFF
TRBV2 | CASKKGWLDTEAFF
TRBV5-1 | CASSLTGGVDTQYF
TRBV11-2 | CASSSLLYNEQFF
TRBV29-1 | CSASILDGYTF
TRBV12-3/TRBV12-4 | CASSLERILTDTQYF
TRBV18 | CASSPLDQITEAFF
TRBV27 | CASSAGLGANVLTF
TRBV20-1 | CSARGQGVRETQYF
TRBV7-9 | CASSLVASDQFF
TRBV7-9 | CASSPSTGGPYNEQFF
TRBV5-1 | CASSPTGISGNTIYF
TRBV6-5 | CASSYSTGIYEQYF
TRBV11-3 | CASSIRQGSSGANVLTF
TRBV4-3 | CASSQQAGDSYEQYF
TRBV20-1 | CSARDIAGAENEQFF
TRBV30 | CAWRGPRIKDTEAFF
TRBV14 | CASSRFSGRSDNEQFF
TRBV11-3 | CASSYLRDRDSEAFF
TRBV9 | CASSTRGRTHEKLFF
TRBV4-2 | CASSHAVLRTGMNTEAFF
TRBV19 | CASSTLQGSYEQYF
TRBV7-3 | CASSLNREGYEQYF
TRBV7-2 | CASSPRRSSNYGYTF
TRBV11-3 | CASIGGGTDTQYF
TRBV5-6 | CASSSIMNTEAFF
TRBV18 | CASSPWVDEQFF
TRBV2 | CASSEGSGGTDTQYF
TRBV11-3 | CASSLVGGLTDTQYF
TRBV3-1 | CASSQSRAGWDQPQHF
TRBV28 | CASSFSPEQYF
TRBV18 | CASSPGRRSYEQYF
TRBV5-8 | CASSSRAKVSGQGGIRYGYTF
TRBV6-2/TRBV6-3 | CASKIRGQETQYF
TRBV30 | CAWSEGASVETQYF
TRBV2 | CASSGDRGRYNEQFF
TRBV10-2 | CASSLAEQETQYF
TRBV20-1 | CSARRSQGYGYTF